This TCR beta chain stems from a study of beta chain features in type 1 diabetes. Study outcomes and limitations: TCRB CDR3s were moderately but significantly shorter in Type 1 diabetes patients in all four CD4+ subsets.

V was pared by 3 bases and J by 2 bases, with 8 bases between. The CDR3 loop spans 14 amino acids. CDR1 and CDR2 (germline): SNHLY, FYNNEI. This clone has more than one count but fewer than ten. Its specificity is not known. The study reverse transcribed the entire isolated RNA, so it sequenced expressed TCRB transcripts. Sequencing used immunoSEQ multiplex PCR; TCRdb keeps in-frame clones, though not all of them. Altogether under 850,000 clones are present, over 10% being singletons, with the ten largest covering approximately 0.021%. Sequenced: naive CD4+ T cells from blood. The chain has TRBV2 and TRBJ1-5; D is perhaps TRBD1 (6 bases). The receptor comes from a man aged 18-30 years with type 1 diabetes. CDR3 DNA: TGTGCCAGCAGTGAGGAGGGGGGCAATCAGCCCCAGCATTTT. This encodes CASSEEGGNQPQHF.